This TCR beta chain comes out of a study of T cell responses to AZD1222 COVID-19 vaccine. Looked up from germline, CDR1 is GTSNPN and CDR2 is SVGIG (reference sequence). Trimming removed 2 bases from V and 2 bases from J, with 19 bases in between. The CDR3 is 16 residues long. This table comes from immunoSEQ multiplex PCR, and its TCRdb copy is limited to in-frame clones, with some not included. This table holds some 140,000 clones, approximately 90% found once. The sample was peripheral blood, taken on day 0 of AZD1222 vaccination. The genes are TRBV30 and TRBJ2-7; TRBD2 might be the D (7 bases). This sequence originates from an adult in good health. The CDR3 bases are TGTGCCTGGAGTAGGGGGAAAACTAGCGCGGCCTACGAGCAGTACTTC. It specifies CAWSRGKTSAAYEQYF. The full variable domain, in which reference TRBV30 and TRBJ2-7 provide the parts outside the CDR3, is SQTIHQWPATLVQPVGSPLSLECTVEGTSNPNLYWYRQAAGRGLQLLFYSVGIGQISSEVPQNLSASRPQDRQFILSSKKLLLSDSGFYLCAWSRGKTSAAYEQYFGPGTRLTVT.